This T cell receptor (beta chain) was recorded in a study of T cell responses to AZD1222 COVID-19 vaccine. Study results and caveats: Elevations in Spike-specific TCR breadth and depth followed administration of two AZD1222 doses.

Points on this clone: Its specificity is unknown.

Assay used: immunoSEQ multiplex PCR; TCRdb lists only in-frame clones, some missing. In the table there are roughly 92,000 clones, 85% to 90% of which are singletons. V was shortened by 1 base and J by 0 bases, with 7 bases between the two germline ends. The CDR3 totals 15 residues. Germline V gene lookup returns CDR1 SEHNR and CDR2 FQNEAQ (reference sequence). Recipients boosted at about 4 weeks or about 12 weeks are pooled. The rearrangement joins TRBV7-9 to TRBJ1-5; unclear D gene. The receptor was isolated from an adult who received the AZD1222 COVID-19 vaccine. The sample in question was peripheral blood, obtained 28 days after the second AZD1222 dose. The CDR3 loop reads CASSLDGYSNQPQHF. The CDR3 bases are TGTGCCAGCAGCTTAGACGGCTATAGCAATCAGCCCCAGCATTTT.